Following are 22 T cell receptor beta chains from one sample sequenced in a study of CD8 T cells in ankylosing spondylitis. No antigen has been assigned to these receptors. Findings and limits, study-wide: Typical of ankylosing spondylitis blood, it appeared, was a TCR beta motif of roughly eight highly homologous variants.

TCRdb reprocessed the 5' RACE reads with MiXCR, giving one entry per CDR3 protein. The table lists around 390,000 distinct CDR3 sequences, about a fifth of them singletons, with roughly a sixth in the top ten. The sequencing input was blood, either unsorted or a sorted T cell fraction (not recorded which). Receptors were obtained from a male donor with ankylosing spondylitis.

This clonotype was seen a handful of times. The J gene is TRBJ2-2, the V gene TRBV2; 9 positions match TRBD2. Losses at the gene ends were 8 bases for V and 0 bases for J; bases not matched to a gene: 7. The V gene's germline CDR1 is SNHLY and CDR2 FYNNEI. This CDR3 is built from 16 residues. CDR3 residues: CASLRTSVSNTGELFF. The CDR3 DNA reads TGTGCCAGCCTTAGGACTAGCGTTTCGAACACCGGGGAGCTGTTTTTT.

V gene TRBV24-1 combines with J gene TRBJ2-1; D gene unclear. The CDR3 extends over 15 amino acids. V lost 9 bases and J 0 bases, leaving 14 bases between the germline ends. Germline CDR1 reads KGHDR; CDR2 reads SFDVKD. The CDR3, as DNA: TGTGCCACCCCCCCCGGAAGGAACTCCTACAATGAGCAGTTCTTC. Protein: CATPPGRNSYNEQFF.

The chain employs TRBV10-1 and TRBJ2-5; D not resolved. Looked up from germline, CDR1 is WNHNN and CDR2 is SYGVQD (reference sequence). Trimming stripped 3 bases from V and 5 bases from J, with 13 bases between. The CDR3 consists of 14 residues. The CDR3, as DNA: TGCGCCAGCAGTGAAGCCCGAGCGTGGGAGACCCAGTACTTC. Residues: CASSEARAWETQYF.

This clonotype was seen a handful of times. The chain combines TRBV5-1 with TRBJ2-5, with TRBD2 matching 7 bases. Trimming at V came to 0 bases and at J to 5 bases, leaving 4 bases not matched to a gene. The CDR3 runs to 14 residues. From germline, CDR1 is SGHRS and CDR2 YFSETQ. Here the CDR3 DNA reads TGCGCCAGCAGCTTGGGCGGGAGAGAGGAGACCCAGTACTTC. This sequence encodes CASSLGGREETQYF.

This clonotype appeared a few times. The chain is built from TRBV7-9 and TRBJ1-6; no clear D gene. The V gene lost 1 base and the J gene lost 5 bases, with 9 bases spanning the gap. The CDR3 consists of 15 residues. Germline lookup yields CDR1 SEHNR and CDR2 FQNEAQ (reference sequence). The CDR3, as DNA: TGTGCCAGCAGCTTAGGCAGCAGTGATAATTCACCCCTCCACTTT. It encodes CASSLGSSDNSPLHF.

This chain connects TRBV5-1 to TRBJ1-2; D not resolved. The CDR3 runs 16 residues. V lost 4 bases and J lost 0, with 16 bases in between. Germline V gene lookup returns CDR1 SGHRS and CDR2 YFSETQ. CDR3 sequence (DNA): TGCGCCAGCAGCCCCGACGGATCTTGGGCTAACTATGGCTACACCTTC. It specifies CASSPDGSWANYGYTF. Combining the CDR3 with reference TRBV5-1 and TRBJ1-2 gives the whole variable domain KAGVTQTPRYLIKTRGQQVTLSCSPISGHRSVSWYQQTPGQGLQFLFEYFSETQRNKGNFPGRFSGRQFSNSRSEMNVSTLELGDSALYLCASSPDGSWANYGYTFGSGTRLTVV.

The chain joins TRBV7-6 to TRBJ1-5; D may be TRBD1 (6 bases). V gave up 9 bases and J gave up 9 bases, with 18 bases separating them. This CDR3 spans 13 amino acids. Per germline, CDR1 SGHVS and CDR2 FNYEAQ. CDR3 amino acids: CASSPLGGGPQHF. The DNA for the CDR3 is TGTGCCAGTTCCCCCCTAGGGGGGGGGCCCCAGCATTTT.

This clonotype was detected a few times. This chain connects TRBV12-3 or TRBV12-4 to TRBJ2-5, with TRBD1 matching over 8 bases. CDR3 length: 14 residues. V lost 6 bases and J lost 5; bases outside the gene matches: 8. The DNA for the CDR3 is TGTGCCAGCAGGGACAGGGCTGGTGTGGAGACCCAGTACTTC. It yields the protein CASRDRAGVETQYF.

V and J are TRBV12-3 or TRBV12-4 and TRBJ2-4; D is uncertain. Trimming removed 6 bases at V and 10 bases at J, with 10 bases between. This CDR3 comprises 11 residues. CDR3 in DNA: TGTGCCAGCAGCCTAGAAGTGATTCAGTACTTC. Translating it yields CASSLEVIQYF.

The V gene is TRBV20-1, the J gene TRBJ2-3, with D maybe TRBD2 (5 bases). The CDR3 has 14 amino acids. V lost 5 bases and J lost 5, with 17 bases in between. In germline, CDR1 is DFQATT, CDR2 SNEGSKA (reference sequence). Written as DNA, the CDR3 is TGCAGTGCTGTCCGCGCTAGCATGGGAGATACGCAGTATTTT. This sequence encodes CSAVRASMGDTQYF.

The chain uses TRBV7-9 and TRBJ2-5; D uncertain. Germline V CDR1 and CDR2: SEHNR, FQNEAQ (reference sequence). This CDR3 has 14 amino acids. V was shortened by 0 bases and J by 0 bases, with 5 bases between the two germline ends. CDR3 DNA: TGTGCCAGCAGCTTAGCGGTAAACCAAGAGACCCAGTACTTC. Its protein product is CASSLAVNQETQYF.

V is TRBV24-1 and J is TRBJ2-1; D possibly corresponds to TRBD1 (5 bases). V dropped 0 bases and J dropped 4 bases, with 12 bases sitting between them. CDR1 is KGHDR and CDR2 is SFDVKD in the germline V gene. The CDR3 runs 16 residues. The CDR3 DNA follows: TGTGCCACCAGTGATTTGCGGCAGGGCAATTACAATGAGCAGTTCTTC. Translation: CATSDLRQGNYNEQFF.

The chain joins TRBV4-3 to TRBJ1-5, with D possibly matching TRBD1 (6 bases). CDR1 and CDR2 (germline): LGHNA, YSLEER. The CDR3 runs 16 residues. V dropped 0 bases and J dropped 4 bases, with 13 bases sitting between them. Here the CDR3 reads CASSQDQGQPNQPQHF. DNA for the CDR3: TGCGCCAGCAGCCAAGATCAGGGGCAGCCTAATCAGCCCCAGCATTTT.

CDR3 residues: CASSYRSGNYEQYF. CDR3 in DNA: TGTGCCAGCAGTTACAGGTCGGGGAACTACGAGCAGTACTTC. This chain uses TRBV6-2 or TRBV6-3 with TRBJ2-7; D might be TRBD2 (5 bases). The germline V gene has CDR1 MNHEY and CDR2 SVGEGT. V dropped 2 bases and J dropped 3 bases, with 11 bases sitting between them. CDR3 size: 14 residues.

The rearrangement uses TRBV20-1 and TRBJ1-3; D is possibly TRBD1 (5 bases). V dropped 1 base and J dropped 0 bases, with 19 bases sitting between them. The CDR3 is made up of 18 amino acids. Germline CDR1 reads DFQATT; CDR2 reads SNEGSKA (reference sequence). The CDR3 loop reads CSARASGAATFSGNTIYF. CDR3 DNA: TGCAGTGCTAGAGCTAGCGGGGCAGCCACTTTCTCTGGAAACACCATATATTTT.

This clonotype was picked up a small number of times. V and J are TRBV12-3 or TRBV12-4 and TRBJ1-2; D perhaps matches TRBD1 (5 bases). Trimming pared 5 bases from V and 3 bases from J, leaving 13 bases between. The CDR3 sequence is 14 residues long. The DNA for the CDR3 is TGTGCCAGCAGTCCCGGGGCTCTAGACTATGGCTACACCTTC. It is translated as CASSPGALDYGYTF.

This rearrangement joins TRBV10-3 to TRBJ2-7; D is uncertain. Germline values: CDR1 ENHRY, CDR2 SYGVKD. V was cut by 3 bases and J by 7 bases, with 7 bases left in between. This CDR3 region has 11 residues. The CDR3 reads CAISEGTEQYF. The CDR3 region has the DNA TGTGCCATCAGTGAAGGTACGGAGCAGTACTTC.

The chain couples TRBV3-1 to TRBJ1-2, with D tentatively TRBD1 (5 bases). The CDR3 extends over 15 amino acids. Germline CDR1 and CDR2: LGHDT and YNNKEL (reference sequence). The V end was cut by 2 bases, the J end by 2 bases, with 12 bases between. The chain's CDR3 is CASSQLRTPNYGYTF. CDR3 bases: TGTGCCAGCAGCCAACTGAGGACACCAAACTATGGCTACACCTTC.

This clonotype was observed a handful of times. The chain combines TRBV7-2 with TRBJ1-6; D unresolved. Germline V lookup: CDR1 SGHTA, CDR2 FQGNSA. V was shortened by 0 bases and J by 14 bases, with 14 bases between the two germline ends. This CDR3 has 14 amino acids. The CDR3 protein is CASSLARDSTTLHF. The CDR3 DNA sequence: TGTGCCAGCAGCTTAGCGCGAGACTCAACCACCCTCCACTTT.

This clonotype turned up a few times. The chain recombines TRBV20-1 with TRBJ2-3; 10 bases are a match to TRBD1. Trimming cost V 4 bases and J 5 bases; bases outside gene matches: 12. Germline CDR1 and CDR2: DFQATT and SNEGSKA (reference sequence). This CDR3 comprises 16 residues. The CDR3 DNA follows: TGCAGTGCTAATTCCCGGGACAGGGGAAGAGGAGATACGCAGTATTTT. This gives the protein CSANSRDRGRGDTQYF.

This clonotype was picked up a small number of times. An end of the junction differs from the germline gene, which may be a read error. This rearrangement joins TRBV30 to TRBJ2-7; 8 nucleotides line up with TRBD2. Germline V gene data show CDR1 as GTSNPN and CDR2 as SVGIG (reference sequence). The CDR3 totals 13 residues. The CDR3 DNA follows: TGTGCCTGGAGTTCAGCGGGAGAATACGGGCAGTACTTC. Amino acid sequence: CAWSSAGEYGQYF. Full variable domain (missing parts from reference TRBV30 and TRBJ2-7): SQTIHQWPATLVQPVGSPLSLECTVEGTSNPNLYWYRQAAGRGLQLLFYSVGIGQISSEVPQNLSASRPQDRQFILSSKKLLLSDSGFYLCAWSSAGEYGQYFGPGTRLTVT.

The table lists this clonotype with a few counts. This chain links TRBV12-3 or TRBV12-4 with TRBJ2-2; maybe TRBD1 (6 bases). V gave up 8 bases and J gave up 3 bases, with 16 bases separating them. CDR3 size: 15 residues. CDR3 loop: CASRGGSLDTGELFF. CDR3 sequence (DNA): TGTGCCAGCCGAGGGGGTAGCCTTGACACCGGGGAGCTGTTTTTT.